This TCR beta chain was recorded in a study of CD8 T cells in ankylosing spondylitis. The study, taken as a whole, reports: Seemingly distinctive of ankylosing spondylitis blood was a TCR beta motif formed by eight highly homologous variants.

Germline V CDR1 and CDR2: SNHLY, FYNNEI. The CDR3 is made up of 12 amino acids. V was pared by 1 base and J by 10 bases, with 8 bases between. This clonotype was seen ten or more times. Its cognate antigen is unknown. MiXCR, applied by TCRdb to the 5' RACE reads, yields one record per CDR3 protein. The table has some 220,000 distinct CDR3 sequences, about 6.7% seen once. Sequencing input: blood, either unsorted or a sorted T cell fraction (not recorded which). The chain links TRBV2 to TRBJ2-1; D call uncertain. The sequence was collected from a male donor with ankylosing spondylitis. The DNA for the CDR3 is TGTGCCAGCAGTGAAGAAGGGCCGGAGCAGTTCTTC. It translates to CASSEEGPEQFF.